The sequence of this T cell receptor (beta chain) was determined in a study of shared clonotypes between healthy human individuals. V dropped 4 bases and J dropped 1; count of bases not matched to a gene: 19. The CDR3 has 19 residues. Measured with immunoSEQ multiplex PCR; TCRdb has only the in-frame clones, and not every one. The sample lists 2 million to 3 million clones, more than 90% occurring once. J is TRBJ2-7 and V is TRBV5-3; TRBD1 aligns across 8 bases. TRBV5-3 is labeled an ORF, and its function is uncertain. The source of this sequence is a man between 18 and 29 years old in good health. The specimen was naive CD4+ T cells sorted from blood. Specified subset: CD45RA+ positively selected. This chain's CDR3 is CARSPARDRCYRRSYEQYF. The CDR3 DNA is TGTGCCAGAAGCCCGGCCCGGGACAGGTGCTACAGGCGGTCCTACGAGCAGTACTTC.